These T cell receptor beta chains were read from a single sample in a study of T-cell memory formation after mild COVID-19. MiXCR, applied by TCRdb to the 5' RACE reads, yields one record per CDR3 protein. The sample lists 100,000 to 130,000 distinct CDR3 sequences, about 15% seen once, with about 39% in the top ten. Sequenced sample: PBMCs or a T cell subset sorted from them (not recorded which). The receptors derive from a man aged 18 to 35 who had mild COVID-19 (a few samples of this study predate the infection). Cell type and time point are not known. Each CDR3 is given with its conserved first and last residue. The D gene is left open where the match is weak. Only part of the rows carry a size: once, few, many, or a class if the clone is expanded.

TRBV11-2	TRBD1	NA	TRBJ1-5	TGTGCCAGCAGCGAAGCCGGGACAGCATACCAGCCCCAGCATTTT	CASSEAGTAYQPQHF
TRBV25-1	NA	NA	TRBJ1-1	TGTGCCAGCAGTTGGGAGGGGGGCCCAGCTTTCTTT	CASSWEGGPAFF
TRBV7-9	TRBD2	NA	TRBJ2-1	TGTGCCGTCCCCTGGCGGGGGGGGACGAGCTCCTACAATGAGCAGTTCTTC	CAVPWRGGTSSYNEQFF
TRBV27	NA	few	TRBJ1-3	TGTGCCAGCAGTATGGCCCAGGGCTCAGCTGGAAACACCATATATTTT	CASSMAQGSAGNTIYF
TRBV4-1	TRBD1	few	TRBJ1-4	TGCGCCAGCAGCCATGGAGGGACAGATGAAAAACTGTTTTTT	CASSHGGTDEKLFF
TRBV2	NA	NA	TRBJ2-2	TGTGCCAGCAGTGAATTGGGGGGCGCGGGCACCGGGGAGCTGTTTTTT	CASSELGGAGTGELFF
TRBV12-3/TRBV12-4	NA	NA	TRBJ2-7	TGTGCCAGCAGTACGGAAAGAGGCTACGAGCAGTACTTC	CASSTERGYEQYF
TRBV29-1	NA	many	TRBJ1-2	TGCAGCGGTTGGACGACTCTGGAGGACGGCTACACCTTC	CSGWTTLEDGYTF
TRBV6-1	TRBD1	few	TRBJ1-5	TGTGCCACCGTTTGGACAGGGATTAATCAGCCCCAGCATTTT	CATVWTGINQPQHF
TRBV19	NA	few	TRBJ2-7	TGTGCCAGTAGTGACGCCGGACAGCTCTACGAGCAGTACTTC	CASSDAGQLYEQYF
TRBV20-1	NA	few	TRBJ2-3	TGCAGTGCTAGAGATCCAGGGGGGGCCGTCACAGATACGCAGTATTTT	CSARDPGGAVTDTQYF
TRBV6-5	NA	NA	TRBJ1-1	TGTGCCAGCTTTAGACGACCGAACACTGAAGCTTTCTTT	CASFRRPNTEAFF
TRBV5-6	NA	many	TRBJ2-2	TGTGCCAGCAGCTGGGGACCGGCGAACACCGGGGAGCTGTTTTTT	CASSWGPANTGELFF
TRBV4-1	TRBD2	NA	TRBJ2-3	TGCGCCAGCAGCCAAGATATAGGCCTAGCGGGGGGGCCCACGCAGTATTTT	CASSQDIGLAGGPTQYF
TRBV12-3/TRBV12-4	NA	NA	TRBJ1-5	TGTGCCAGCAGTCAGGAGTATCAGCCCCAGCATTTT	CASSQEYQPQHF
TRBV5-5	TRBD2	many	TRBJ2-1	TGTGCCAGCAGCTCTTCGGGACTAGCGGGGGGAGATGAGCAGTTCTTC	CASSSSGLAGGDEQFF
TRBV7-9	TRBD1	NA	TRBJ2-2	TGTGCCAGCAGCTCTACAGGGGCGGGGGAGCTGTTTTTT	CASSSTGAGELFF
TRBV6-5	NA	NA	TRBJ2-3	TGTGCCAGCACGGACTCCCAGGGATCCGATACGCAGTATTTT	CASTDSQGSDTQYF
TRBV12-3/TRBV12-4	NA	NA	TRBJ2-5	TGTGCCAGCAGCCGGGTTCTGCAAGAGACCCAGTACTTC	CASSRVLQETQYF
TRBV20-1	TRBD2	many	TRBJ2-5	TGCAGTGCTAGAGGTGCCCTAGCGGGGGGCCGCCAAGAGACCCAGTACTTC	CSARGALAGGRQETQYF
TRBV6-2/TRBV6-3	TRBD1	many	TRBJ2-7	TGTGCCAGCAGTTACTCGACAGGGGGCTACGAGCAGTACTTC	CASSYSTGGYEQYF
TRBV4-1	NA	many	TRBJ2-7	TGCGCCAGCAGCCAAGAGAGCGCGTACGAGCAGTACTTC	CASSQESAYEQYF
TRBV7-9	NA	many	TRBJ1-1	TGTGCCAGCAGGTCCAGACAGGATAACATGAACACTGAAGCTTTCTTT	CASRSRQDNMNTEAFF
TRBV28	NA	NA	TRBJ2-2	TGTGCCAGCAGAACCGACGGTTACACCGGGGAGCTGTTTTTT	CASRTDGYTGELFF
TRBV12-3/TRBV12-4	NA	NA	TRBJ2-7	TGTGCCAGCAGTCTATCCGACGGGGCGGACCAGTACTTC	CASSLSDGADQYF
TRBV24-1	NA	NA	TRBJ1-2	TGTGCCACCAGTGAGAGTCGGGGCCGGACTTATGGCTACACCTTC	CATSESRGRTYGYTF
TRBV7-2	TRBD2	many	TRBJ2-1	TGTGCCAGCAGAGTACTAGCGGGGTTAGGGGATGAGCAGTTCTTC	CASRVLAGLGDEQFF
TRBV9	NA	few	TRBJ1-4	TGTGCCAGCAGCGTAGCTACGGGGGCGGATGAAAAACTGTTTTTT	CASSVATGADEKLFF
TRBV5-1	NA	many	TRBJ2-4	TGCGCCAGCAGCTTGGAGGGCGGGGGCTCCCCCAAAAACATTCAGTACTTC	CASSLEGGGSPKNIQYF
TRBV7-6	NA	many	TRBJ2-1	TGTGCCAGCAGCTTATCAGTGGCCATCTACAATGAGCAGTTCTTC	CASSLSVAIYNEQFF
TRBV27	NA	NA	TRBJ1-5	TGTGCCAGCAGTTTTTTCGGGGGGGGCAGTCAGCCCCAGCATTTT	CASSFFGGGSQPQHF
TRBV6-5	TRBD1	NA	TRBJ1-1	TGTGCCAGCAGTTACTCACCACAGGGGGAAGCTTTCTTT	CASSYSPQGEAFF
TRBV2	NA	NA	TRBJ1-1	TGTGCCAGCAGTGAATCCTTCGGAGGGAACACTGAAGCTTTCTTT	CASSESFGGNTEAFF
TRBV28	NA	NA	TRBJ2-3	TGTGCCAGCAGTCGCGTCTCCCGGGTGGTAGATACGCAGTATTTT	CASSRVSRVVDTQYF
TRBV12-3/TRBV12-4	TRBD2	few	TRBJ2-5	TGTGCCAGCACCTTAGCGGGGGGGCTGGAGACCCAGTACTTC	CASTLAGGLETQYF
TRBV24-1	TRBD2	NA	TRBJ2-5	TGTGCCACCAGTGATTTGCGGGCGGGGGGGCCAGAGACCCAGTACTTC	CATSDLRAGGPETQYF
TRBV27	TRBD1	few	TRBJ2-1	TGTGCCAGCACTCGGGACAGCCTCTACAATGAGCAGTTCTTC	CASTRDSLYNEQFF
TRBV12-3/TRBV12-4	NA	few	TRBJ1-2	TGTGCCAGCAGTTTTGGACAGACCCTTCTTCATGGCTACACCTTC	CASSFGQTLLHGYTF
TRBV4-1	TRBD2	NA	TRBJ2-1	TGCGCCAGCAGCCACCTCGGGACTAGCGGTAGAAATGAGCAGTTCTTC	CASSHLGTSGRNEQFF
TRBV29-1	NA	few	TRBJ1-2	TGCAGCGTTGGGTCCAACGACTATGGCTACACCTTC	CSVGSNDYGYTF
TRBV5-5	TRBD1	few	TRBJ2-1	TGTGCCAGCAGCTGGGGACAGAACAATGAGCAGTTCTTC	CASSWGQNNEQFF
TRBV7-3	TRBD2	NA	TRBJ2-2	TGTGCCAGCAGCAAGGGACTAGCGGGGGAGCTGTTTTTT	CASSKGLAGELFF
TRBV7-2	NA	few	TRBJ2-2	TGTGCCAGCAGCTTGGGTGGTTCGAGGGCCGGGGAGCTGTTTTTT	CASSLGGSRAGELFF
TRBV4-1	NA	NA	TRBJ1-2	TGCGCCAGCAGCCAAGATCAACGGCACCTAGGCGGCTACACCTTC	CASSQDQRHLGGYTF
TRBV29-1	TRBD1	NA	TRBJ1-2	TGCAGCGCCGCCGGGACAGACTATGGCTACACCTTC	CSAAGTDYGYTF
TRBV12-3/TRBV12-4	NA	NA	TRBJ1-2	TGTGCCAGCACCTTAGTGGGGTCGGGCGGAGGCTACACCTTC	CASTLVGSGGGYTF
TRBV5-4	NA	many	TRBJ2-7	TGTGCCAGCAGCTTAGGCAACTACGAGCAGTACTTC	CASSLGNYEQYF
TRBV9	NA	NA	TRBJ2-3	TGTGCCAGCAGCGTAGCTTCCGGGGGTAAAGATACGCAGTATTTT	CASSVASGGKDTQYF